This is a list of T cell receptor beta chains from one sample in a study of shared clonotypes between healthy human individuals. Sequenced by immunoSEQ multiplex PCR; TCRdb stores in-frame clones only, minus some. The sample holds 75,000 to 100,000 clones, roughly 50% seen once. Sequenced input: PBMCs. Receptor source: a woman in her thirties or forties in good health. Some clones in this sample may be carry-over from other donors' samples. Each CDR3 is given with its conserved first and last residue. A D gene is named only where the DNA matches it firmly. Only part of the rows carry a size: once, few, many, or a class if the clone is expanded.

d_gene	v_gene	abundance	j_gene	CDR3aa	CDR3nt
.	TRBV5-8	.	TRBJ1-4	CASSKGTGGGEKLFF	TGTGCCAGCAGCAAAGGGACCGGCGGCGGTGAAAAACTGTTTTTT
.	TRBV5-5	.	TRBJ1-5	CASSQVSGQPQHF	TGCGCCAGCAGCCAAGTATCGGGTCAGCCCCAGCATTTT
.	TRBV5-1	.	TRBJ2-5	CASSFIQGVSETQYF	TGCGCCAGCAGCTTTATTCAGGGAGTTTCGGAGACCCAGTACTTC
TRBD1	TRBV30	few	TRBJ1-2	CAWGQGGYGYTF	TGTGCCTGGGGACAGGGGGGCTATGGCTACACCTTC
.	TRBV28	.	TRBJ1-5	CASSGINQPQHF	TGTGCCAGCAGTGGGATTAATCAGCCCCAGCATTTT
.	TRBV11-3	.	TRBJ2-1	CVSSLGAGSREQFF	TGTGTCAGCAGCTTAGGCGCGGGGAGTCGTGAGCAGTTCTTC
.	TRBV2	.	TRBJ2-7	CASSLTRLDYEQYF	TGTGCCAGCAGCCTGACCCGTTTGGACTACGAGCAGTACTTC
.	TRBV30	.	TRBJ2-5	CAWRESSQTQYF	TGTGCCTGGAGAGAGAGCTCCCAGACCCAGTACTTC
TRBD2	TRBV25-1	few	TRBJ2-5	CASTRLGLAEQETQYF	TGTGCCAGCACTCGCCTAGGACTAGCGGAACAAGAGACCCAGTACTTC
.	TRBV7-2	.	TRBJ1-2	CASSRDTQNYGYTF	TGTGCCAGCAGCCGGGACACACAAAACTATGGCTACACCTTC
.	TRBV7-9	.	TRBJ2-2	CASSDIEVTNTGELFF	TGTGCCAGCAGCGATATTGAAGTAACGAACACCGGGGAGCTGTTTTTT